The 22 T cell receptor beta chains given below trace back to one sample, sequenced in a study of T cells in Graves' hyperthyroidism and ophthalmopathy. There were TCR beta CDR3 regions amplified from RNA transcripts. The primer set for the first-round RT-PCR of the TCR CDR3 was HTBI. MiXCR, applied by TCRdb to the multiplex PCR reads, yields one record per CDR3 protein. Among more than 300,000 distinct CDR3 sequences listed, approximately 15% were seen once. Sequencing input: blood. These TCRs come from a woman under 40 with Graves' hyperthyroidism.

This clonotype was seen a few times. The gene calls are TRBV18 and TRBJ1-4; perhaps TRBD1 as D (6 bases). The CDR3 runs 15 residues. V lost 4 bases and J 3 bases, leaving 12 bases between the germline ends. The germline V gene has CDR1 KGHSH and CDR2 LQKENI. CDR3 bases: TGTGCCAGCTCACGCTCGGGGGCGTCTAATGAAAAACTGTTTTTT. It specifies CASSRSGASNEKLFF. The full variable domain, with the rest looked up from reference TRBV18 and TRBJ1-4, is NAGVMQNPRHLVRRRGQEARLRCSPMKGHSHVYWYRQLPEEGLKFMVYLQKENIIDESGMPKERFSAEFPKEGPSILRIQQVVRGDSAAYFCASSRSGASNEKLFFGSGTQLSVL.

The rearrangement uses TRBV4-3 and TRBJ2-7; 8 nucleotides match TRBD2. This CDR3 contains 17 residues. Losses at the gene ends were 0 bases for V and 2 bases for J; bases not matched to a gene: 9. CDR1 is LGHNA, CDR2 YSLEER, per germline. The CDR3 nucleotides read TGCGCCAGCAGCCAAGATCGTTTTCCGGGAGGGACCTACGAGCAGTACTTC. Its protein is CASSQDRFPGGTYEQYF.

This clonotype has ten or more counts. The chain uses TRBV28 and TRBJ2-4; D perhaps matches TRBD2 (5 bases). V lost 6 bases to trimming and J lost 3 bases, with 24 bases between them. Germline V lookup: CDR1 MDHEN, CDR2 SYDVKM. There are 18 residues in the CDR3. The CDR3 here is CASSPNDWTEVLKNIQYF. The CDR3 bases are TGTGCCAGCAGCCCAAACGATTGGACGGAGGTCCTCAAAAACATTCAGTACTTC.

This chain joins TRBV24-1 and TRBJ2-1, with D uncertain. V was pared by 0 bases and J by 0 bases, with 20 bases between. Germline lookup yields CDR1 KGHDR and CDR2 SFDVKD. This CDR3 has 20 amino acids. CDR3 nucleotide sequence: TGTGCCACCAGTGATTTGGAACCAGGTAATGGGCAAAGCTCCTACAATGAGCAGTTCTTC. Its protein product is CATSDLEPGNGQSSYNEQFF.

In DNA, the CDR3 is TGTGCCTGGATCCACCAGGGAGGACACGATTCACCCCTCCACTTT. Translation: CAWIHQGGHDSPLHF. This sequence joins TRBV30 and TRBJ1-6; tentative D call: TRBD1 (5 bases). The CDR3 length is 15 residues. V lost 4 bases, J lost 8 bases, and 18 bases lay in between. Germline V gene sequence: CDR1 GTSNPN, CDR2 SVGIG (reference sequence).

This clonotype came up many times. V gene TRBV2 combines with J gene TRBJ2-7; 9 nucleotides match TRBD1. The V gene's germline CDR1 is SNHLY and CDR2 FYNNEI. The CDR3 contains 16 residues. J lost 6 bases, V lost 5 bases, and 14 bases had no gene match. This CDR3 is CASSPPGQGWRGEQYF. The CDR3 bases are TGTGCCAGCAGTCCGCCGGGACAGGGCTGGAGGGGCGAGCAGTACTTC. Supplemented by reference TRBV2 and TRBJ2-7, the full variable domain reads EPEVTQTPSHQVTQMGQEVILRCVPISNHLYFYWYRQILGQKVEFLVSFYNNEISEKSEIFDDQFSVERPDGSNFTLKIRSTKLEDSAMYFCASSPPGQGWRGEQYFGPGTRLTVT.

This clonotype has a handful of counts. The rearrangement joins TRBV15 to TRBJ2-7; D gene unclear. This CDR3 region has 13 residues. Per germline, CDR1 LNHNV and CDR2 YYDKDF (reference sequence). V lost 1 base to trimming and J lost 6 bases, with 10 bases between them. The CDR3 reads CATSRGLTGEQYF. CDR3 sequence (DNA): TGTGCCACCAGCAGAGGCTTAACGGGCGAGCAGTACTTC.

The genes are TRBV6-1 and TRBJ2-4; TRBD1 aligns across 9 bases. Germline trimming cut 6 bases from V and 12 bases from J; bases unmatched to any gene: 3. This CDR3 comprises 11 residues. Per germline, CDR1 MNHNS and CDR2 SASEGT. The CDR3 protein is CASRIQGAQYF. CDR3 DNA sequence: TGTGCCAGCAGAATACAGGGGGCTCAGTACTTC.

The rearrangement joins TRBV19 to TRBJ2-1, with 8 bases matching TRBD1. V was clipped by 3 bases and J by 7 bases; unmatched bases: 14. In germline, CDR1 is LNHDA, CDR2 SQIVND (reference sequence). The CDR3 is 17 residues long. CDR3 loop: CASSIRPTGTGPNEQFF. In nucleotides, the CDR3 is TGTGCCAGTAGTATCCGACCAACCGGGACAGGACCTAATGAGCAGTTCTTC. The complete variable domain, with remaining parts taken from reference TRBV19 and TRBJ2-1, reads DGGITQSPKYLFRKEGQNVTLSCEQNLNHDAMYWYRQDPGQGLRLIYYSQIVNDFQKGDIAEGYSVSREKKESFPLTVTSAQKNPTAFYLCASSIRPTGTGPNEQFFGPGTRLTVL.

The CDR3 DNA reads TGTGCCACCAGCTCTCAAAGGGGCCCGGCGGACACTGAAGCTTTCTTT. Its translation: CATSSQRGPADTEAFF. This rearrangement joins TRBV24-1 to TRBJ1-1, with D maybe TRBD1 (5 bases). The CDR3 is made up of 16 amino acids. V shed 7 bases and J shed 3 bases, with 20 bases lying between them. Germline CDR1 KGHDR, CDR2 SFDVKD.

This clonotype was picked up many times. The chain carries TRBV20-1 and TRBJ2-1, with D perhaps matching TRBD2 (5 bases). CDR1 DFQATT and CDR2 SNEGSKA come from the germline V gene (reference sequence). The CDR3 contains 15 residues. The V and J ends lost 3 bases and 2 bases respectively, with 14 bases between them. The CDR3 is CSARRASSTYNEQFF. CDR3 coding DNA: TGCAGTGCTAGGAGGGCTAGCAGTACCTACAATGAGCAGTTCTTC.

This clonotype showed up many times. The CDR3 DNA reads as TGTGCCAGCAGTTCTGGGGATTCATCACGGTACGAGCAGTACTTC. The encoded protein is CASSSGDSSRYEQYF. The chain recombines TRBV28 with TRBJ2-7; no definite D call. Trimming removed 4 bases at V and 4 bases at J, with 17 bases between. Per the germline V gene, CDR1 is MDHEN and CDR2 is SYDVKM. The CDR3 has 15 amino acids.

This clonotype was found many times. The chain couples TRBV28 to TRBJ2-1; D is possibly TRBD2 (6 bases). Germline-derived CDR1 and CDR2 are MDHEN and SYDVKM. The CDR3 covers 14 residues. Deletions cut 4 bases from V and 8 bases from J, with 15 bases between. CDR3 sequence reads: CASSWRGLADEQFF. DNA for the CDR3: TGTGCCAGCAGTTGGAGGGGACTGGCGGATGAGCAGTTCTTC.

This clonotype was seen many times. The chain has TRBV7-8 and TRBJ2-2; tentative D call: TRBD1 (5 bases). From germline, CDR1 is SGHVS and CDR2 FQNEAQ. V lost 6 bases and J 6 bases, leaving 14 bases between the germline ends. The CDR3 spans 14 residues. The CDR3 DNA follows: TGTGCCAGCAGTCGTAACAAAGGGGCCGGGGAGCTGTTTTTT. It translates to CASSRNKGAGELFF.

This clonotype was recorded at least ten times. This chain connects TRBV7-2 to TRBJ2-2; TRBD1 is a possible D gene (5 bases). The CDR3 length is 15 residues. V lost 6 bases and J 6 bases, leaving 17 bases between the germline ends. Germline V gene sequence: CDR1 SGHTA, CDR2 FQGNSA. The CDR3 DNA is TGTGCCAGCAGTAAAGGGGCGCATCACGCCGGGGAGCTGTTTTTT. It yields the protein CASSKGAHHAGELFF.

This chain joins TRBV11-2 and TRBJ2-4; possibly TRBD1 for D (5 bases). Germline CDR1 reads SGHAT; CDR2 reads FQNNGV. V shed 6 bases and J shed 6 bases, with 15 bases lying between them. The CDR3 consists of 14 residues. In DNA, the CDR3 is TGTGCCAGCAGGGTACTAAGGGGCCGAAACATTCAGTACTTC. Amino acids: CASRVLRGRNIQYF.

In this sample, this clonotype turned up many times. Written as DNA, the CDR3 is TGTGCCAGCAGAGCGGGACAGAACTACGAGCAGTACTTC. Protein sequence: CASRAGQNYEQYF. The genes are TRBV2 and TRBJ2-7; D may be TRBD1 or TRBD2 (7 bases each). V lost 6 bases to trimming and J lost 3 bases, with 12 bases between them. Germline V gene lookup returns CDR1 SNHLY and CDR2 FYNNEI. This CDR3 has 13 residues. Variable domain in full (rest from reference TRBV2 and TRBJ2-7): EPEVTQTPSHQVTQMGQEVILRCVPISNHLYFYWYRQILGQKVEFLVSFYNNEISEKSEIFDDQFSVERPDGSNFTLKIRSTKLEDSAMYFCASRAGQNYEQYFGPGTRLTVT.

Worth noting for this clonotype: With a much larger clone just one base away, this may be a read error. The V call is TRBV29-1, the J call TRBJ2-7; 8 bases align to TRBD2. The length of the CDR3 is 12 residues. Germline loops: CDR1 SQVTM, CDR2 ANQGSEA. The junction had 1 base not matched to a gene; V was cut back by 4 bases and J by 2 bases. The CDR3 DNA reads TGCAGCGTTGCGGGGGGGGCCTACGAGCAGTACTTC. Its translation is CSVAGGAYEQYF.

This chain connects TRBV7-8 to TRBJ2-3; 7 bases fit TRBD1. V dropped 5 bases and J dropped 7; count of bases not matched to a gene: 15. CDR1 is SGHVS and CDR2 is FQNEAQ in the germline V gene. This CDR3 comprises 16 residues. The CDR3 nucleotides read TGTGCCAGCAGCCCGAAACGACAGGGTGGATATCATACGCAGTATTTT. It translates to CASSPKRQGGYHTQYF.

About this clonotype: An end of the junction differs from the germline gene, which may be a read error. The V and J genes are TRBV7-9 and TRBJ1-2; 8 nucleotides align to TRBD1. The CDR3 has 12 amino acids. The germline gives CDR1 SEHNR, CDR2 FQNEAQ (reference sequence). The CDR3 nucleotides read TGTGCCAGCAGCGGACAGGGTTATGGCTACATCTTC. Its translation is CASSGQGYGYIF. The variable domain in full, with the rest retrieved from reference TRBV7-9 and TRBJ1-2, is DTGVSQNPRHKITKRGQNVTFRCDPISEHNRLYWYRQTLGQGPEFLTYFQNEAQLEKSRLLSDRFSAERPKGSFSTLEIQRTEQGDSAMYLCASSGQGYGYIFGSGTRLTVV.

Many counts were recorded for this clonotype. The gene calls are TRBV2 and TRBJ2-3; D tentatively fits TRBD1 or TRBD2 (5 bases each). Germline CDR1 is SNHLY and CDR2 is FYNNEI. The CDR3 is made up of 15 amino acids. Trimming removed 4 bases from V and 5 bases from J, with 16 bases in between. In DNA form, the CDR3 reads TGTGCCAGCAGTGCTTTCGGGGCCCGGGAAGATACGCAGTATTTT. Protein product: CASSAFGAREDTQYF.

The sample holds a few counts of this clonotype. V usage is TRBV18 and J usage is TRBJ1-1; unclear D gene. Trimming pared 1 base from V and 1 base from J, leaving 13 bases between. This CDR3 is built from 16 residues. Germline assignment: CDR1 KGHSH and CDR2 LQKENI. The CDR3 nucleotides read TGTGCCAGCTCACCACTATTAGCCTCGGAGAACACTGAAGCTTTCTTT. It codes for CASSPLLASENTEAFF.